This T cell receptor (beta chain) was observed in a study of T-cell reconstitution after alpha-beta-depleted transplantation in children. Construction of the TCRbeta library involved unique molecular identifiers. Each CDR3 protein is one row after TCRdb ran MiXCR on the PCR reads. Among about 400,000 distinct CDR3 sequences, 20% were seen once, and the ten largest hold 3.5% to 4%. Trimming cost V 5 bases and J 9 bases; bases outside gene matches: 10. The V gene's germline CDR1 is SGHAT and CDR2 FQNNGV. The CDR3 contains 15 residues. Sequenced material: PBMCs from the stem cell graft donor, taken from the stem cell graft. The chain links TRBV11-2 to TRBJ2-2; 9 bases fit TRBD2. This clonotype was sampled from a human donor who donated a stem cell graft to a child with acute myeloid leukemia. The CDR3 here is CASSPSLAGHWELFF. CDR3 nucleotides: TGTGCCAGCAGCCCCTCGCTAGCGGGACACTGGGAGCTGTTTTTT.